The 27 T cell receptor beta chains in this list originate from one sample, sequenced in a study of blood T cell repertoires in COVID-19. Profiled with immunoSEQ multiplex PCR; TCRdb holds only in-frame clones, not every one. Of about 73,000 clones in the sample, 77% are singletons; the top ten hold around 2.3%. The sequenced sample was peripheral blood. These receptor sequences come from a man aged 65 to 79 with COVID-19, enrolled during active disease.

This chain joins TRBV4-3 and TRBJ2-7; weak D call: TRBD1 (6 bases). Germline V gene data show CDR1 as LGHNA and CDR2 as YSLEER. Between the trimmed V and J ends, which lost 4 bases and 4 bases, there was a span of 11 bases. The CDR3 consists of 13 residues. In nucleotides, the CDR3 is TGCGCCAGCAGCCGGGACATAGAATACGAGCAGTACTTC. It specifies CASSRDIEYEQYF.

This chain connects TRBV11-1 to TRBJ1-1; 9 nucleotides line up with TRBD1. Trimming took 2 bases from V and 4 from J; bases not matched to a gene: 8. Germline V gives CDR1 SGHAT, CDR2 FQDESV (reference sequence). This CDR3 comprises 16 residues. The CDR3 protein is CASSLTDSDRGTEAFF. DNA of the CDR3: TGTGCCAGCAGCTTAACCGATTCGGACAGGGGCACTGAAGCTTTCTTT. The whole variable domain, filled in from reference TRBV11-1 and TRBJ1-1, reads EAEVAQSPRYKITEKSQAVAFWCDPISGHATLYWYRQILGQGPELLVQFQDESVVDDSQLPKDRFSAERLKGVDSTLKIQPAELGDSAMYLCASSLTDSDRGTEAFFGQGTRLTVV.

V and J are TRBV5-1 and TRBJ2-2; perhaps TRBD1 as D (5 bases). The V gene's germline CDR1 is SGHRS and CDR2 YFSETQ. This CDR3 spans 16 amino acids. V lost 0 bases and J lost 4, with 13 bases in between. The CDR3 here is CASSLEGAGGTGELFF. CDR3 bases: TGCGCCAGCAGCTTGGAAGGGGCCGGCGGCACCGGGGAGCTGTTTTTT.

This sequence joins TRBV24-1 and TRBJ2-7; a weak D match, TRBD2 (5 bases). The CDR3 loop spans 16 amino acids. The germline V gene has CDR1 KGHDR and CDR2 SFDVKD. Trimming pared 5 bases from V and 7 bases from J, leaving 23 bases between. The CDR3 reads CATSAIIAIKPGEQYF. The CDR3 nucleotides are TGTGCCACCAGTGCGATAATAGCTATCAAACCGGGGGAGCAGTACTTC.

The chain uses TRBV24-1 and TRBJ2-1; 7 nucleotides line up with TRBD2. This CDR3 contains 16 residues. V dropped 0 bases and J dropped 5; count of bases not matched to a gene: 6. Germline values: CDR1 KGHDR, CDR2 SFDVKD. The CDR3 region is CATSDLAGAANNEQFF. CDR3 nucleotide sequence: TGTGCCACCAGTGATTTGGCGGGAGCGGCGAACAATGAGCAGTTCTTC.

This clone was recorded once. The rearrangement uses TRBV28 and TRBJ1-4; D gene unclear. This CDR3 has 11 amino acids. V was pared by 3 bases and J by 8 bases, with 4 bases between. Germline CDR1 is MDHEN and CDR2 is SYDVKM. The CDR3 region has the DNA TGTGCCAGCAGTTTTTTAGAAAAACTGTTTTTT. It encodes CASSFLEKLFF.

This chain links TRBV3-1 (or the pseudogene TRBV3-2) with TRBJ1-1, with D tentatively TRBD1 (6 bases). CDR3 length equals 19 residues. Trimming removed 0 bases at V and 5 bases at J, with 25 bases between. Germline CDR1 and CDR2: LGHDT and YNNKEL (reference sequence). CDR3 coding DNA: TGTGCCAGCAGCCAAGAAATGTCGATAGGGACATCATTGGGTACTGAAGCTTTCTTT. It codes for CASSQEMSIGTSLGTEAFF.

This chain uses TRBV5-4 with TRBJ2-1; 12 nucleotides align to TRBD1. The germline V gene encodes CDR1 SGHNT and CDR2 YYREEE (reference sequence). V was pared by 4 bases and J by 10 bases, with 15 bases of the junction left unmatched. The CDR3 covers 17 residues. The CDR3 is CASSRAGGTGGAGEQFF. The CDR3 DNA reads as TGTGCCAGCAGCCGGGCCGGTGGGACAGGGGGCGCGGGGGAGCAGTTCTTC.

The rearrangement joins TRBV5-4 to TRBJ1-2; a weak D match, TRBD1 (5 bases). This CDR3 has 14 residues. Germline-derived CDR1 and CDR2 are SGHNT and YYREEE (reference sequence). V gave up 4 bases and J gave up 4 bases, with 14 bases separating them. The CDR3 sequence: CASSPQGPSYGYTF. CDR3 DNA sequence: TGTGCCAGCAGCCCCCAGGGTCCTTCCTATGGCTACACCTTC. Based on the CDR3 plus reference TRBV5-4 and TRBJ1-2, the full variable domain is ETGVTQSPTHLIKTRGQQVTLRCSSQSGHNTVSWYQQALGQGPQFIFQYYREEENGRGNFPPRFSGLQFPNYSSELNVNALELDDSALYLCASSPQGPSYGYTFGSGTRLTVV.

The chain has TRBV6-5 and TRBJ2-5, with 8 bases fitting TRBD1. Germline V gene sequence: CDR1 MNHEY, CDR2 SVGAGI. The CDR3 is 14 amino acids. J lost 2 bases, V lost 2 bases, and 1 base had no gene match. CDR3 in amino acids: CASSYDRGQETQYF. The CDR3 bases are TGTGCCAGCAGTTACGACAGGGGACAAGAGACCCAGTACTTC.

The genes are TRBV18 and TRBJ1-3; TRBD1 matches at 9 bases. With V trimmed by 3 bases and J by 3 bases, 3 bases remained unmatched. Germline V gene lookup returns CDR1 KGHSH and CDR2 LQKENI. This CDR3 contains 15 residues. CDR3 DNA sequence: TGTGCCAGCTCACCTGGGACAGGGCTTGGAAACACCATATATTTT. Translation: CASSPGTGLGNTIYF.

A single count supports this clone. Written as DNA, the CDR3 is TGTGCCAGCAGTTTAGGTGTCGGGACTAATGAAAAACTGTTTTTT. Protein sequence: CASSLGVGTNEKLFF. V and J are TRBV27 and TRBJ1-4; D is uncertain. Deletions cut 2 bases from V and 2 bases from J, with 9 bases between. The CDR3 is 15 residues long. Germline-derived CDR1 and CDR2 are MNHEY and SMNVEV (reference sequence).

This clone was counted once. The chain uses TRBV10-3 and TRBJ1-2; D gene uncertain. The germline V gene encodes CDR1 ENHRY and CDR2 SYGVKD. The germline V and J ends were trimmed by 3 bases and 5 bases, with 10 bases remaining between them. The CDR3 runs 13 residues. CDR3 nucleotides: TGTGCCATCAGTGACGCTACGGGTTATGGCTACACCTTC. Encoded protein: CAISDATGYGYTF.

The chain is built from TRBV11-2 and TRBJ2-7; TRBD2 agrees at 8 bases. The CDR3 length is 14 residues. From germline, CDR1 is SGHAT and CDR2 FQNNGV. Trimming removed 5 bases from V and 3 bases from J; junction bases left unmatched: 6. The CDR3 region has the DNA TGTGCCAGCAGCCCGGGACTAGTTATCTACGAGCAGTACTTC. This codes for CASSPGLVIYEQYF.

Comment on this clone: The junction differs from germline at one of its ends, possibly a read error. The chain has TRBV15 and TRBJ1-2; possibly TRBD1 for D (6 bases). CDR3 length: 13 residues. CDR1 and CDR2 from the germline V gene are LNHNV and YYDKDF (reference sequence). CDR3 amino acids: CATSREFHSDRDF. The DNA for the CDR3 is TGTGCCACCAGCAGAGAGTTTCATTCGGACAGAGACTTC. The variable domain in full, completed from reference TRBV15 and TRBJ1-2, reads DAMVIQNPRYQVTQFGKPVTLSCSQTLNHNVMYWYQQKSSQAPKLLFHYYDKDFNNEADTPDNFQSRRPNTSFCFLDIRSPGLGDTAMYLCATSREFHSDRDFGSGTRLTVV.

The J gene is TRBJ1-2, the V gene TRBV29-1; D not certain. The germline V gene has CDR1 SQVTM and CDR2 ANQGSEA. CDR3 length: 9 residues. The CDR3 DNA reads TGCAGTACCGGCGGGGGCTACACCTTC. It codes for CSTGGGYTF.

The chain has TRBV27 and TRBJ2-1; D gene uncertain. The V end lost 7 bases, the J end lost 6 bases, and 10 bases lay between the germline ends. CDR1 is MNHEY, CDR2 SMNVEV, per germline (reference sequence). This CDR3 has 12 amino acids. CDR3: CASTSVGNEQFF. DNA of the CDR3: TGTGCCAGCACCTCGGTTGGCAATGAGCAGTTCTTC.

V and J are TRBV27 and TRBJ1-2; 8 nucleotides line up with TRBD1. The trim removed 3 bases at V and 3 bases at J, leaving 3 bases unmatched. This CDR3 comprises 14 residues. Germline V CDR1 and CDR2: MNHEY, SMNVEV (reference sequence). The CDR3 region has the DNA TGTGCCAGCAGTTTCCGGACAGGGCACTATGGCTACACCTTC. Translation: CASSFRTGHYGYTF.

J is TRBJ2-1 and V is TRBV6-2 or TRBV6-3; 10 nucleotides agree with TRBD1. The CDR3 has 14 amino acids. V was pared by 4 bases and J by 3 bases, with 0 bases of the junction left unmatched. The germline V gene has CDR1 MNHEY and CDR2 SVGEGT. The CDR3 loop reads CASSWTGGYNEQFF. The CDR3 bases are TGTGCCAGCAGTTGGACAGGGGGCTACAATGAGCAGTTCTTC.

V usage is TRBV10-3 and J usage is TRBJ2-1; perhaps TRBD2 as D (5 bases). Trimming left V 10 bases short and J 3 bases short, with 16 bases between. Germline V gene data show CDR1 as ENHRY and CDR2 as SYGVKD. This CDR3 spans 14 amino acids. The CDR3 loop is CATRDQADYNEQFF. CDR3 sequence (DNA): TGTGCCACCCGAGACCAAGCGGACTACAATGAGCAGTTCTTC.

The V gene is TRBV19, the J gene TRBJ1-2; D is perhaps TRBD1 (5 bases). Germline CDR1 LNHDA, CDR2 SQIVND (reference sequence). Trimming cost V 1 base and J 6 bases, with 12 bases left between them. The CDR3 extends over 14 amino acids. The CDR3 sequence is CASSIVTWGDGYTF. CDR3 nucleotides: TGTGCCAGTAGTATAGTAACCTGGGGGGATGGCTACACCTTC.

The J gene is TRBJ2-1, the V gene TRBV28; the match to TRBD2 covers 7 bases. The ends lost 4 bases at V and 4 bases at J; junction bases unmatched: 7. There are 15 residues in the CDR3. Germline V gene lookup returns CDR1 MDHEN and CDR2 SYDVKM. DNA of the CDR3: TGTGCCAGCAGTTCTACGGGAGGCCCATACAATGAGCAGTTCTTC. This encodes CASSSTGGPYNEQFF.

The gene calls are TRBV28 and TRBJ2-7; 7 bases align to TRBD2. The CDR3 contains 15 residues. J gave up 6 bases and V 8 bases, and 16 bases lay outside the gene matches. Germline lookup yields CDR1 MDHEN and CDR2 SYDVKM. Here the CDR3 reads CASPPPSGGSGEQYF. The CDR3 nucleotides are TGTGCCAGCCCTCCCCCCAGTGGCGGGAGTGGCGAGCAGTACTTC.

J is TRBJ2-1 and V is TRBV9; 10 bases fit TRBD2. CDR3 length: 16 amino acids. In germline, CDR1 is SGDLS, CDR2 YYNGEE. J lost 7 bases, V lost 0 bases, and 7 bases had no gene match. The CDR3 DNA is TGTGCCAGCAGCGTAGTCTCCAGCGGGAGGGGTAATGAGCAGTTCTTC. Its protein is CASSVVSSGRGNEQFF.

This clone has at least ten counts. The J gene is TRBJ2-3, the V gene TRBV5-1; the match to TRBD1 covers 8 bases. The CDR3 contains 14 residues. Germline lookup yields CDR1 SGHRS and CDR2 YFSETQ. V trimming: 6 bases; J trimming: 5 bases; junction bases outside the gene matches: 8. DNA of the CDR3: TGCGCCAGCAAACCGGGACAGGTGGGAGATACGCAGTATTTT. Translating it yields CASKPGQVGDTQYF.

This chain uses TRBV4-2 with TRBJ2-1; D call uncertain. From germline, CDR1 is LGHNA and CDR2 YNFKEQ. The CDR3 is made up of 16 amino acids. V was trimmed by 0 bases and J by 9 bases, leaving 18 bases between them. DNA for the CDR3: TGTGCCAGCAGCCAAGATCGGGTCATCTCGGGTGGTGAGCAGTTCTTC. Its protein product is CASSQDRVISGGEQFF.

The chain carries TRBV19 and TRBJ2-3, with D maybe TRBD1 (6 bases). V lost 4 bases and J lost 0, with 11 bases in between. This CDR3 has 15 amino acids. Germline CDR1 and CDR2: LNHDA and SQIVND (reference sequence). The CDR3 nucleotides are TGTGCCAGTAGTACGTCCGGGACAAGCACAGATACGCAGTATTTT. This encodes CASSTSGTSTDTQYF.